This T cell receptor (beta chain) derives from a study of chemoradiotherapy in HPV16-positive cancers. About the research overall: Two HPV16-positive patients' cells yielded candidate HPV-specific clones and common motifs.

On this clone: Its antigen is unknown.

Assay used: immunoSEQ multiplex PCR; TCRdb lists only in-frame clones, some missing. The data contain over a thousand clones, around 85% of them singletons. Study results and caveats: Non-HPV-specific T cells did not expand in tumors during treatment, whereas candidate HPV-specific clones and E7-related motifs did.

The V and J ends lost 3 bases and 5 bases respectively, with 13 bases between them. The CDR3 has 14 amino acids. Germline assignment: CDR1 SGHAT and CDR2 FQNNGV. The source was tumor tissue, collected from a patient who underwent chemoradiotherapy. The clonotype originates from a human donor with HPV-associated anogenital cancer. The J gene is TRBJ1-1, the V gene TRBV11-2; tentative D call: TRBD1 (6 bases). The CDR3 region has the DNA TGTGCCAGCAGCTTTAGCAACCAGGGGACTGAAGCTTTCTTT. Protein product: CASSFSNQGTEAFF. The complete variable domain, with remaining parts taken from reference TRBV11-2 and TRBJ1-1, reads EAGVAQSPRYKIIEKRQSVAFWCNPISGHATLYWYQQILGQGPKLLIQFQNNGVVDDSQLPKDRFSAERLKGVDSTLKIQPAKLEDSAVYLCASSFSNQGTEAFFGQGTRLTVV.